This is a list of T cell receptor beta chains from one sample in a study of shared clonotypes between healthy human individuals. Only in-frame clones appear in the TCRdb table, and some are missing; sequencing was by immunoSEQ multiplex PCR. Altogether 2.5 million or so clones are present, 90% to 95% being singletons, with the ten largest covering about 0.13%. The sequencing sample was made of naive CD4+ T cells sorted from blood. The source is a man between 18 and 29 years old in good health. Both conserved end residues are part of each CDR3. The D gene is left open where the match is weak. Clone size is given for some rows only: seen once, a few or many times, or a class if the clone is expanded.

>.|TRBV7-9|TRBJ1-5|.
CASSHLPQVLKGSNQPQHF
TGTGCCAGCAGCCACCTTCCTCAAGTTTTGAAGGGGAGCAATCAGCCCCAGCATTTT
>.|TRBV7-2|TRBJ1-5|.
CASSLDADIQPQHF
TGTGCCAGCAGCTTAGATGCGGATATACAGCCCCAGCATTTT
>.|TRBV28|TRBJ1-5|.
CASSPGIGGPQHF
TGTGCCAGCAGTCCAGGCATAGGAGGACCCCAGCATTTT
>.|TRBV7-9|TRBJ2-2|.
CASSLAPDNTGELFF
TGTGCCAGCAGCTTAGCGCCTGATAACACCGGGGAGCTGTTTTTT
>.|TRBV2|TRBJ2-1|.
CASSDWIGGNEQFF
TGTGCCAGCAGTGATTGGATAGGGGGCAATGAGCAGTTCTTC
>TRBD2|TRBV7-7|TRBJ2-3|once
CASSPGGAGKQYF
TGTGCTAGCAGCCCCGGTGGAGCGGGAAAGCAGTATTTT
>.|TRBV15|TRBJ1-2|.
CATSRDEGLGNYGYTF
TGTGCCACCAGCAGAGATGAAGGGTTGGGCAACTATGGCTACACCTTC
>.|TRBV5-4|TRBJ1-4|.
CASSLEKELFF
TGTGCCAGCAGCTTGGAAAAGGAACTGTTTTTT
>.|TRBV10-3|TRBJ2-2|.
CAISESGRTGELFF
TGTGCCATCAGTGAGTCCGGACGCACCGGGGAGCTGTTTTTT
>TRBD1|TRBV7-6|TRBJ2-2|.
CASSFRQGLGSGELFF
TGTGCCAGCAGCTTCCGACAGGGATTGGGTTCCGGGGAGCTGTTTTTT
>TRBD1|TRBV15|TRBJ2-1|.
CATGRGDRGPDEQFF
TGTGCCACCGGCAGAGGGGACAGGGGGCCCGATGAGCAGTTCTTC
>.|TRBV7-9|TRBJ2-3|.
CASSWRLGRGEQYF
TGTGCCAGCAGCTGGAGACTAGGGCGTGGCGAGCAGTATTTT
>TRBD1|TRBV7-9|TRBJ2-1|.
CASRPSGTGLNYNEQFF
TGTGCCAGCAGGCCATCCGGGACAGGGTTAAACTACAATGAGCAGTTCTTC